Presented here are 10 T cell receptor beta chains from one specimen sequenced in a study of blood T cell repertoires in COVID-19. Clones were read by immunoSEQ multiplex PCR, and TCRdb kept only the in-frame ones, dropping some. In the table there are about 130,000 clones, less than 90% of which are singletons. The sequenced material came from PBMCs or T cells enriched from blood (not recorded which). These receptor sequences come from a man aged 25-45 years who had recovered from COVID-19.

The chain joins TRBV6-1 to TRBJ1-5; TRBD1 agrees at 7 bases. With 5 bases clipped from V and 4 bases from J, the junction kept 8 bases outside the gene matches. Germline loops: CDR1 MNHNS, CDR2 SASEGT. The CDR3 runs 15 residues. CDR3 nucleotides: TGTGCCAGCAGTTCCGGGACAGTGATGAATCAGCCCCAGCATTTT. This codes for CASSSGTVMNQPQHF.

V usage is TRBV30 and J usage is TRBJ2-7, with D tentatively TRBD2 (5 bases). This CDR3 has 12 amino acids. Between the trimmed V and J ends, which lost 3 bases and 2 bases, there was a span of 8 bases. Germline values: CDR1 GTSNPN, CDR2 SVGIG (reference sequence). CDR3 DNA sequence: TGTGCCTGGAGCCCGGGGACCTACGAGCAGTACTTC. As protein: CAWSPGTYEQYF. The full variable domain, completed using reference TRBV30 and TRBJ2-7, is SQTIHQWPATLVQPVGSPLSLECTVEGTSNPNLYWYRQAAGRGLQLLFYSVGIGQISSEVPQNLSASRPQDRQFILSSKKLLLSDSGFYLCAWSPGTYEQYFGPGTRLTVT.

This rearrangement joins TRBV5-4 to TRBJ2-3; 8 positions match TRBD2. CDR1 and CDR2 (germline): SGHNT, YYREEE (reference sequence). CDR3 size: 15 residues. The V and J ends lost 1 base and 4 bases, in that order; junction bases with no gene match: 5. CDR3 in DNA: TGTGCCAGCAGCTTGAAGGCTAGCGGGTCAGATACGCAGTATTTT. It encodes CASSLKASGSDTQYF. Complete variable domain (other parts from reference TRBV5-4 and TRBJ2-3): ETGVTQSPTHLIKTRGQQVTLRCSSQSGHNTVSWYQQALGQGPQFIFQYYREEENGRGNFPPRFSGLQFPNYSSELNVNALELDDSALYLCASSLKASGSDTQYFGPGTRLTVL.

The V gene is TRBV6-1, the J gene TRBJ1-1, with D possibly matching TRBD1 (6 bases). V was trimmed by 1 base and J by 11 bases, leaving 11 bases between them. Germline lookup yields CDR1 MNHNS and CDR2 SASEGT. There are 12 residues in the CDR3. CDR3: CASSEGTAGAFF. The CDR3 DNA is TGTGCCAGCAGTGAAGGGACAGCGGGGGCTTTCTTT.

The genes are TRBV5-1 and TRBJ1-1, with a possible D match to TRBD1 (6 bases). The CDR3 has 21 residues. Germline CDR1 reads SGHRS; CDR2 reads YFSETQ. V shed 0 bases and J shed 5 bases, with 32 bases lying between them. The CDR3 loop reads CASSLASLVGDTPAVGTEAFF. CDR3 bases: TGCGCCAGCAGCTTGGCCTCTCTGGTCGGGGACACTCCCGCGGTGGGGACTGAAGCTTTCTTT.

V and J are TRBV27 and TRBJ1-6; D ambiguous. Trimming took off 5 bases at V and 10 bases at J, with 18 bases between the two ends. Per germline, CDR1 MNHEY and CDR2 SMNVEV (reference sequence). This CDR3 has 15 residues. CDR3 nucleotides: TGTGCCAGCAGTAACCCTTCGGAGTATGAGTCACCCCTCCACTTT. Protein sequence: CASSNPSEYESPLHF.

The rearrangement uses TRBV21-1 and TRBJ1-5; the table calls TRBD1, which could not be checked here. TRBV21-1 is a pseudogene. The CDR3 is made up of 16 amino acids. The CDR3 DNA follows: TGTGCCAGCAGCGCCAACGACAGGGATCGCAATCAGCCCCAGCATTTT. This gives the protein CASSANDRDRNQPQHF.

This rearrangement joins TRBV6-1 to TRBJ1-3, with 8 positions matching TRBD1. V shed 3 bases and J 2 bases; nucleotides not matched to a gene: 3. CDR3 length: 15 amino acids. Germline values: CDR1 MNHNS, CDR2 SASEGT. Here the CDR3 reads CASSDGTGTGNTIYF. In DNA, the CDR3 is TGTGCCAGCAGTGATGGGACAGGCACTGGAAACACCATATATTTT.

The chain couples TRBV5-4 to TRBJ2-1, with D maybe TRBD2 (5 bases). The CDR3 has 14 residues. Germline V lookup: CDR1 SGHNT, CDR2 YYREEE (reference sequence). V shed 2 bases and J shed 6 bases, with 12 bases lying between them. Here the CDR3 reads CASSLLGEGNEQFF. As DNA, the CDR3 is TGTGCCAGCAGCTTACTAGGAGAAGGCAATGAGCAGTTCTTC. Filled out from reference TRBV5-4 and TRBJ2-1, the complete variable domain reads ETGVTQSPTHLIKTRGQQVTLRCSSQSGHNTVSWYQQALGQGPQFIFQYYREEENGRGNFPPRFSGLQFPNYSSELNVNALELDDSALYLCASSLLGEGNEQFFGPGTRLTVL.

V and J are TRBV19 and TRBJ1-1; the D is unclear. Germline CDR1 LNHDA, CDR2 SQIVND (reference sequence). V lost 7 bases, J lost 1 base, and 10 bases lay in between. The CDR3 is 13 amino acids. CDR3 DNA sequence: TGTGCCAGTACCATGGGCCCGAACACTGAAGCTTTCTTT. It codes for CASTMGPNTEAFF. The complete variable domain, with remaining parts taken from reference TRBV19 and TRBJ1-1, reads DGGITQSPKYLFRKEGQNVTLSCEQNLNHDAMYWYRQDPGQGLRLIYYSQIVNDFQKGDIAEGYSVSREKKESFPLTVTSAQKNPTAFYLCASTMGPNTEAFFGQGTRLTVV.